Listed here are 9 T cell receptor beta chains from one sample, sequenced in a study of blood T cell repertoires in COVID-19. Libraries were prepared by immunoSEQ multiplex PCR; TCRdb keeps only in-frame clonotypes and omits some of them. The table records fewer than 250,000 clones, about nine tenths of them present only once. Sequenced input: peripheral blood. The receptors were sampled from a man aged 50-59 years with acute or convalescent COVID-19.

V and J are TRBV18 and TRBJ1-2; D remains unclear. This CDR3 comprises 15 residues. The V end was cut by 3 bases, the J end by 0 bases, with 11 bases between. Looked up from germline, CDR1 is KGHSH and CDR2 is LQKENI. CDR3 protein: CASSPRGSPNYGYTF. CDR3 nucleotide sequence: TGTGCCAGCTCACCGCGCGGATCCCCTAACTATGGCTACACCTTC.

This chain uses TRBV5-1 with TRBJ1-2; no clear D gene. The CDR3 is made up of 14 amino acids. Trimming removed 3 bases from V and 8 bases from J, with 17 bases in between. From germline, CDR1 is SGHRS and CDR2 YFSETQ. Written as DNA, the CDR3 is TGCGCCAGCAGCTCCCTCGCGGGAAATGCAGGCTACACCTTC. Its translation: CASSSLAGNAGYTF.

The chain combines TRBV19 with TRBJ1-6; tentatively, D is TRBD1 (6 bases). The germline gives CDR1 LNHDA, CDR2 SQIVND (reference sequence). Trimming left V 5 bases short and J 6 bases short, with 17 bases between. This CDR3 region has 16 residues. The DNA of the CDR3 is TGTGCCAGTAGTTCCATGGGAGGGGGAATTAATTCACCCCTCCACTTT. Its translation: CASSSMGGGINSPLHF.

V is TRBV7-3 and J is TRBJ2-7; 9 positions match TRBD1. The CDR3 covers 14 residues. V shed 5 bases and J 6 bases; nucleotides not matched to a gene: 8. Germline CDR1 is SGHTA and CDR2 is FQGTGA. The CDR3 sequence is CASSPGQGSGEQYF. CDR3 sequence (DNA): TGTGCCAGCAGCCCTGGACAGGGGTCGGGCGAGCAGTACTTC.

This chain's CDR3 is CASSFGATGGQANEKLFF. In DNA, the CDR3 is TGCGCCAGCAGCTTTGGGGCGACAGGGGGCCAAGCTAATGAAAAACTGTTTTTT. The J gene is TRBJ1-4, the V gene TRBV5-1; 10 nucleotides align to TRBD1. The CDR3 runs 18 residues. The germline V gene encodes CDR1 SGHRS and CDR2 YFSETQ. The V gene end was trimmed by 2 bases and the J gene end by 3 bases; junction bases not matched to a gene: 10.

This chain uses TRBV6-5 with TRBJ1-1; maybe TRBD1 (5 bases). There are 12 residues in the CDR3. Germline CDR1 MNHEY, CDR2 SVGAGI. Trimming stripped 5 bases from V and 6 bases from J, with 10 bases between. The CDR3: CASSQAGAEAFF. The CDR3, as DNA: TGTGCCAGCAGTCAGGCGGGGGCTGAAGCTTTCTTT.

In this sample, this clone turned up once. This chain connects TRBV6-1 to TRBJ1-4; D possibly corresponds to TRBD1 (5 bases). The length of the CDR3 is 16 residues. V was clipped by 3 bases and J by 0 bases, with 11 bases between them. CDR1 MNHNS and CDR2 SASEGT come from the germline V gene. As DNA, the CDR3 is TGTGCCAGCAGTGAGCACCAGGGTGCAACTAATGAAAAACTGTTTTTT. Amino acid sequence: CASSEHQGATNEKLFF.

The rearrangement links TRBV7-9 to TRBJ1-2; 8 nucleotides agree with TRBD1. This CDR3 is 15 amino acids long. Germline CDR1 reads SEHNR; CDR2 reads FQNEAQ (reference sequence). The V segment lost 5 bases and the J segment 3 bases; nucleotides outside the gene matches: 8. The CDR3 is CASSRRTGRDYGYTF. Here the CDR3 DNA reads TGTGCCAGCAGCCGCCGGACAGGGAGGGACTATGGCTACACCTTC.

This chain links TRBV6-5 with TRBJ2-7; maybe TRBD2 (6 bases). Germline CDR1 is MNHEY and CDR2 is SVGAGI. The CDR3 consists of 15 residues. V lost 5 bases, J lost 2 bases, and 16 bases lay in between. The CDR3 region is CASSIGGATTYEQYF. CDR3 sequence (DNA): TGTGCCAGCAGTATAGGAGGGGCCACGACCTACGAGCAGTACTTC.